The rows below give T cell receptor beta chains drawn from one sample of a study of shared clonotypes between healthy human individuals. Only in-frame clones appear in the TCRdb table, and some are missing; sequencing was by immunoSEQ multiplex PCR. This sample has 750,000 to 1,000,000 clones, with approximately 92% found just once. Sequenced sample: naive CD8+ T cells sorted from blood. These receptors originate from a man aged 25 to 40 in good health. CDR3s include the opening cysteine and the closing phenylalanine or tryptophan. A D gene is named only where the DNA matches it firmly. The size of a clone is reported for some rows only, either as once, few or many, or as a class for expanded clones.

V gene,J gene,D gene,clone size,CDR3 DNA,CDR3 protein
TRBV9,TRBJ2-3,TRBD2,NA,TGTGCCAGCAGCGCCGGACTAGCGTACAGCACAGATACGCAGTATTTT,CASSAGLAYSTDTQYF
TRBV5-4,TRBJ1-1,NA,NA,TGTGCCAGCAGCTTGGCCCCTTACACTGAAGCTTTCTTT,CASSLAPYTEAFF
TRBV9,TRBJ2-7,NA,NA,TGTGCCAGCAGCGTCGGACAGAACTACGAGCAGTACTTC,CASSVGQNYEQYF
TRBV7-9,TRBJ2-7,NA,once,TGTGCCAGCAGCTTACCCGAGGCCTACGAGCAGTACTTC,CASSLPEAYEQYF
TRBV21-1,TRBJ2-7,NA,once,TGTGCCAGCAGCAAATGGGGCGAGCAGTACTTC,CASSKWGEQYF
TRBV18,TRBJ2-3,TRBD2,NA,TGTGCCAGCTCACGGACTAGCGGTCGCACAGATACGCAGTATTTT,CASSRTSGRTDTQYF
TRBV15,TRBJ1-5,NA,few,TGTGCCACCAGCAGAGACCGTTCGAGCAATCAGCCCCAGCATTTT,CATSRDRSSNQPQHF
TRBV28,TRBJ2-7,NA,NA,TGTGCCAGCAGTTTCACTATCTTCGACAGTGACTACGAGCAGTACTTC,CASSFTIFDSDYEQYF
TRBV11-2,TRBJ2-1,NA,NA,TGTGCCAGCAGCCCCCTTAACGAGCAGTTCTTC,CASSPLNEQFF
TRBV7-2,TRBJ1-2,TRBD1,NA,TGTGCCAGCAGCTTAGCTGGGACAGGGACCTATGGCTACACCTTC,CASSLAGTGTYGYTF
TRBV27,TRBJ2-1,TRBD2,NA,TGTGCCAGCAGTTTACGTCTAGCGGGAGGACAGTTCTTC,CASSLRLAGGQFF
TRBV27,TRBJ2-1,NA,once,TGTGCCAGCAGCCGACAGGGAGGAGATGAGCAGTTCTTC,CASSRQGGDEQFF
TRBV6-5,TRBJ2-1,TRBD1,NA,TGTGCCAGCAGTTTGAACAGGGGCAATGAGCAGTTCTTC,CASSLNRGNEQFF
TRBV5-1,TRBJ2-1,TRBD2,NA,TGCGCCAGCAGCTTGGGTGAAGCGGGGAGCTCCTACAATGAGCAGTTCTTC,CASSLGEAGSSYNEQFF
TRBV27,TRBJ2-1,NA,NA,TGTGCCAGCAGTTTGGGGACGGCAGGGAGGATGGTCTTC,CASSLGTAGRMVF
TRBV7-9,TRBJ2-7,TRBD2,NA,TGTGCCAGCAGCTTTACCGGGACTAGTGGTTACGAGCAGTACTTC,CASSFTGTSGYEQYF
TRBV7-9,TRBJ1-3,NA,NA,TGTGCCAGCAGCTTAGCCAACTCTGGAAACACCATATATTTT,CASSLANSGNTIYF
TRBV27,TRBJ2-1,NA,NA,TGTGCCAGCAGTTTGGACAGTTACTACAATGAGCAGTTCTTC,CASSLDSYYNEQFF
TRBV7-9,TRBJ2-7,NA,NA,TGTGCCAGCAGCTTCCCGTTTCCGCCGGAGCAGTACTTC,CASSFPFPPEQYF
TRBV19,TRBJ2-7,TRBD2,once,TGTGCCAGTAGTATTGGGGACTATACCTACGAGCAGTACTTC,CASSIGDYTYEQYF
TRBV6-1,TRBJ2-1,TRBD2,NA,TGTGCCAGCAGCAGAGCGGGAAGCTCCTACAATGAGCAGTTCTTC,CASSRAGSSYNEQFF
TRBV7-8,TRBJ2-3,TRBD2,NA,TGTGCCAGCAGCTTAACTCGGCTAGCGGTTGGTCCAGATACGCAGTATTTT,CASSLTRLAVGPDTQYF
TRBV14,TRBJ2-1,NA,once,TGTGCCAGCAGCCTCGGGCAGTTCTTC,CASSLGQFF
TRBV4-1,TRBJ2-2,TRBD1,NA,TGCGCCAGCAGACAAATCCCGGGACAGGGGGTTTTTGGCACCGGGGAGCTGTTTTTT,CASRQIPGQGVFGTGELFF
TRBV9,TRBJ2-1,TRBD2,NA,TGTGCCAGCAGCGTAGCCCGGACTAGCGGGAAGCATGAGCAGTTCTTC,CASSVARTSGKHEQFF
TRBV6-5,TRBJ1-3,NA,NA,TGTGCCAGCAGTTACTGGGGGGAGAACTCTGGAAACACCATATATTTT,CASSYWGENSGNTIYF
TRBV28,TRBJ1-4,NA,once,TGTGCCAACGAGATCGGGGGAAAACTGTTTTTT,CANEIGGKLFF
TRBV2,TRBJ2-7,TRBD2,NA,TGTGCCAGCAGTGGACTAGCGGGAGGGTACGAGCAGTACTTC,CASSGLAGGYEQYF
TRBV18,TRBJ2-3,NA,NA,TGTGCCAGCTCAGCAGTCCGGACGGCCACCATCGATACGCAGTATTTT,CASSAVRTATIDTQYF
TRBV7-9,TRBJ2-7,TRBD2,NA,TGTGCCAGCAGCCCCAGCGGGGGGCCCTCCTACGAGCAGTACTTC,CASSPSGGPSYEQYF
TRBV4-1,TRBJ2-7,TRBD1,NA,TGCGCCAGCAGCCTAGGGACAGCCTACGAGCAGTACTTC,CASSLGTAYEQYF
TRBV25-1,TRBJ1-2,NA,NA,TGTGCCACCCTCGGGGAGGTTCCTGGCTACACCTTC,CATLGEVPGYTF
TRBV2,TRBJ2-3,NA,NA,TGTGCCAGCACGGGGGATACGCAGTATTTT,CASTGDTQYF
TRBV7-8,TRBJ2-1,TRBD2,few,TGTGCCAGCAGTAAAGGACTAGCGGGAGGCAGCTCCTACAATGAGCAGTTCTTC,CASSKGLAGGSSYNEQFF
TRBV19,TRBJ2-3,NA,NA,TGTGCCAGTAGTTCAACGGGCCTCACAGATACGCAGTATTTT,CASSSTGLTDTQYF